This entry is about one T cell receptor (beta chain). Per the germline V gene, CDR1 is MGHDK and CDR2 is SYGVNS. There are 15 residues in the CDR3. Trimming removed 3 bases from V and 8 bases from J, with 14 bases in between. The data derive from a study of blood T cell repertoires in COVID-19. About the study: Acute-phase and convalescent COVID-19 samples originated in the United States, Italy and Spain. The cDNA or gDNA used as material had been derived from T cells, B-cell-depleted T cells, or PBMCs.

Per the original methods: Scientists estimated how many nucleated cells there were by amplifying reference gene primers. Assay used: immunoSEQ multiplex PCR; TCRdb lists only in-frame clones, some missing. V, J and clone size derive from that table, while D and trimming were established from the DNA sequence. The sample has around 620,000 clones, around 89% seen once; the top ten hold roughly 0.25%. The rearrangement links TRBV25-1 to TRBJ1-6; a weak D match, TRBD1 (5 bases). This receptor was obtained from a woman aged 18-35 years with acute or convalescent COVID-19. The material sequenced was peripheral blood. CDR3 in DNA: TGTGCCAGCAGTGATGGGGCGGCGCCGTATTCACCCCTCCACTTT. Its protein product is CASSDGAAPYSPLHF. Full variable domain (rest looked up from reference TRBV25-1 and TRBJ1-6): EADIYQTPRYLVIGTGKKITLECSQTMGHDKMYWYQQDPGMELHLIHYSYGVNSTEKGDLSSESTVSRIRTEHFPLTLESARPSHTSQYLCASSDGAAPYSPLHFGNGTRLTVT.